A single sample gave rise to the 29 T cell receptor beta chains below, sequenced in a study of cytomegalovirus exposure and HLA in healthy donors. It was with 60 Vbeta and 13 Jbeta primers that the PCR ran. Produced via immunoSEQ multiplex PCR; TCRdb's table is partial and in-frame only. This sample has 110,000 or so clones, with 83% found just once. The specimen was PBMCs. Receptors were obtained from a man younger than 35 in good health and CMV-seronegative.

This clone was counted ten times or more. At the DNA level, this CDR3 is encoded by other sequences in the same sample as well. The chain has TRBV7-3 and TRBJ2-5, with TRBD2 as a possible D gene (6 bases). V dropped 4 bases and J dropped 5 bases, with 17 bases sitting between them. In germline, CDR1 is SGHTA, CDR2 FQGTGA. The CDR3 is made up of 15 amino acids. The CDR3 DNA reads as TGTGCCAGCAGCTCCTCCGGGACTTGGGGGGAGACCCAGTACTTC. Translation gives CASSSSGTWGETQYF.

The rearrangement uses TRBV6-1 and TRBJ1-2; 9 nucleotides align to TRBD1. V lost 7 bases, J lost 5 bases, and 8 bases stayed unmatched. This CDR3 region has 14 residues. CDR1 is MNHNS, CDR2 SASEGT, per germline. For the CDR3, the DNA is TGTGCCAGCACTAGGGACAGGGAGGTATATGGCTACACCTTC. Amino acids: CASTRDREVYGYTF.

Only one count was recorded for this clone. The chain joins TRBV6-5 to TRBJ2-3; 10 nucleotides line up with TRBD1. After removal of 6 bases from V and 10 bases from J, the junction contained 10 bases not matched to a gene. The CDR3 spans 14 residues. Germline V gene sequence: CDR1 MNHEY, CDR2 SVGAGI. The CDR3 nucleotides are TGTGCCAGCAGGGGGACAGGGGAACAAAAAGCGCAGTATTTT. Protein: CASRGTGEQKAQYF.

This clone was recorded only once. The chain carries TRBV5-6 and TRBJ2-7, with D perhaps TRBD1 (5 bases). CDR1 is SGHDT, CDR2 YYEEEE, per germline. CDR3 size: 16 residues. The V and J ends lost 4 bases and 0 bases respectively, with 17 bases between them. The CDR3 DNA sequence: TGTGCCAGCAGCCCTAAGGGGTGGAGTTTCTCCTACGAGCAGTACTTC. Translating it yields CASSPKGWSFSYEQYF.

This clone was observed a few times. This chain links TRBV6-5 with TRBJ1-5; D is undetermined. Between the trimmed V and J ends, which lost 5 bases and 1 base, there was a span of 9 bases. The germline gives CDR1 MNHEY, CDR2 SVGAGI. The CDR3 covers 14 residues. CDR3 sequence reads: CASSTQESNQPQHF. The CDR3 bases are TGTGCCAGCAGTACCCAGGAAAGCAATCAGCCCCAGCATTTT.

This clone was recorded once. The chain carries TRBV4-1 and TRBJ2-3; D call uncertain. Deletions cut 4 bases from V and 4 bases from J, with 9 bases between. This CDR3 is built from 13 residues. Germline CDR1 and CDR2: MGHRA and YSYEKL. This CDR3 reads CASSLFFSDTQYF. The CDR3 DNA sequence: TGCGCCAGCAGCCTTTTCTTTTCAGATACGCAGTATTTT.

V gene TRBV5-1 combines with J gene TRBJ1-4, with a weak D call TRBD1 (5 bases). CDR3 length: 14 amino acids. CDR1 and CDR2 from the germline V gene are SGHRS and YFSETQ. V was cut by 4 bases and J by 11 bases, with 18 bases left in between. CDR3 region: CASSPSTVQEKLFF. CDR3 DNA sequence: TGCGCCAGCAGCCCGTCGACAGTACAAGAGAAACTGTTTTTT. The full variable domain, rest sourced from reference TRBV5-1 and TRBJ1-4, is KAGVTQTPRYLIKTRGQQVTLSCSPISGHRSVSWYQQTPGQGLQFLFEYFSETQRNKGNFPGRFSGRQFSNSRSEMNVSTLELGDSALYLCASSPSTVQEKLFFGSGTQLSVL.

This chain joins TRBV6-5 and TRBJ1-5; perhaps TRBD1 as D (6 bases). This CDR3 contains 16 residues. V shed 4 bases and J shed 3 bases, with 16 bases lying between them. CDR1 and CDR2 (germline): MNHEY, SVGAGI. The CDR3 bases are TGTGCCAGCAGTTTATCAGGGGTACCAGTCAATCAGCCCCAGCATTTT. Its translation: CASSLSGVPVNQPQHF.

In DNA, the CDR3 is TGTGCCAGCAGCTTACTAGCGGGAGCTACTTACAATGAGCAGTTCTTC. Its translation is CASSLLAGATYNEQFF. The rearrangement links TRBV11-3 to TRBJ2-1, with 10 nucleotides matching TRBD2. CDR1 SGHNT and CDR2 YENEEA come from the germline V gene. This CDR3 has 16 residues. V was clipped by 2 bases and J by 4 bases; unmatched bases: 5.

The V call is TRBV5-4, the J call TRBJ1-1, with D possibly matching TRBD1 (6 bases). The CDR3 sequence is 11 residues long. Germline CDR1 and CDR2: SGHNT and YYREEE (reference sequence). Trimming removed 4 bases from V and 11 bases from J, with 12 bases in between. CDR3 sequence: CASSGGARAFF. The CDR3 DNA reads as TGTGCCAGCAGCGGGGGGGCCAGGGCTTTCTTT.

This clone was counted a few times. Other DNA sequences of this sample code for an identical CDR3. This chain joins TRBV7-9 and TRBJ2-5, with 11 bases that match TRBD1. The length of the CDR3 is 14 residues. CDR1 and CDR2 (germline): SEHNR, FQNEAQ (reference sequence). With 5 bases clipped from V and 4 bases from J, the junction kept 3 bases outside the gene matches. CDR3: CASSVGQGGETQYF. The CDR3 bases are TGTGCCAGCAGCGTGGGACAGGGGGGAGAGACCCAGTACTTC.

The gene calls are TRBV16 and TRBJ2-4; 12 bases match TRBD2. CDR3 size: 19 residues. The ends lost 1 base at V and 0 bases at J; junction bases unmatched: 7. The germline V gene has CDR1 KGHSY and CDR2 FQNENV. The chain's CDR3 is CASSQLLAGGNLAKNIQYF. The CDR3, as DNA: TGTGCCAGCAGCCAATTGCTAGCGGGAGGGAACCTAGCCAAAAACATTCAGTACTTC.

This chain joins TRBV9 and TRBJ1-1, with no clear D. The length of the CDR3 is 15 residues. Trimming shortened V by 4 bases and J by 5 bases, and 18 bases separated the two germline ends. Germline CDR1 and CDR2: SGDLS and YYNGEE. In DNA form, the CDR3 reads TGTGCCAGCAGCACTCCGGGGAGGGCAACGACTGAAGCTTTCTTT. It is translated as CASSTPGRATTEAFF. The full variable domain, its missing parts supplied by reference TRBV9 and TRBJ1-1, is DSGVTQTPKHLITATGQRVTLRCSPRSGDLSVYWYQQSLDQGLQFLIQYYNGEERAKGNILERFSAQQFPDLHSELNLSSLELGDSALYFCASSTPGRATTEAFFGQGTRLTVV.

This chain connects TRBV29-1 to TRBJ1-1, with D uncertain. Germline CDR1 is SQVTM and CDR2 is ANQGSEA. Trimming cost V 0 bases and J 1 base, with 15 bases left between them. This CDR3 contains 16 residues. The CDR3 bases are TGCAGCGTTGAAGATCGGGCGGGCTCGAAGAACACTGAAGCTTTCTTT. It yields the protein CSVEDRAGSKNTEAFF.

CDR3 sequence reads: CASSLVREQYF. Written as DNA, the CDR3 is TGTGCCAGCAGCTTAGTCAGAGAGCAGTACTTC. The chain has TRBV11-2 and TRBJ2-7, with D hard to call. The CDR3 consists of 11 residues. CDR1 is SGHAT and CDR2 is FQNNGV in the germline V gene. V was shortened by 1 base and J by 7 bases, with 5 bases between the two germline ends. The complete variable domain, with remaining parts taken from reference TRBV11-2 and TRBJ2-7, reads EAGVAQSPRYKIIEKRQSVAFWCNPISGHATLYWYQQILGQGPKLLIQFQNNGVVDDSQLPKDRFSAERLKGVDSTLKIQPAKLEDSAVYLCASSLVREQYFGPGTRLTVT.

The genes are TRBV7-3 and TRBJ2-3; TRBD2 matches at 13 bases. Germline lookup yields CDR1 SGHTA and CDR2 FQGTGA. V shed 5 bases, J shed 2 bases, and the junction held 4 bases outside the gene matches. This CDR3 has 16 amino acids. The CDR3 loop reads CASSPGLAGATDTQYF. CDR3 nucleotide sequence: TGTGCCAGCAGCCCCGGACTAGCGGGGGCCACAGATACGCAGTATTTT.

The genes are TRBV23-1 and TRBJ1-1; possible D gene TRBD1, 5 bases. TRBV23-1 is filed as an ORF, its function uncertain. The CDR3 has 17 amino acids. Trimming pared 1 base from V and 1 base from J, leaving 16 bases between. The CDR3 is CASSQWSVREGNTEAFF. The DNA of the CDR3 is TGCGCCAGCAGTCAATGGTCGGTCAGGGAGGGGAACACTGAAGCTTTCTTT.

The chain recombines TRBV19 with TRBJ1-2, with 9 bases matching TRBD1. J was trimmed by 6 bases and V by 7 bases; bases with no gene match: 9. Germline V gene sequence: CDR1 LNHDA, CDR2 SQIVND (reference sequence). The CDR3 consists of 14 residues. CDR3 bases: TGTGCCAGTACCGCTACAGGGGGCCTCGATGGCTACACCTTC. As protein: CASTATGGLDGYTF.

The rearrangement uses TRBV11-3 and TRBJ2-5; the match to TRBD2 covers 9 bases. The CDR3 spans 16 residues. J gave up 1 base and V 1 base, and 4 bases lay outside the gene matches. Germline V lookup: CDR1 SGHNT, CDR2 YENEEA. The CDR3 sequence is CASSLGAGGTQETQYF. DNA for the CDR3: TGTGCCAGCAGCTTAGGAGCGGGAGGTACCCAAGAGACCCAGTACTTC.

The V call is TRBV11-3, the J call TRBJ1-1; D remains ambiguous. This CDR3 comprises 14 residues. V dropped 1 base and J dropped 0 bases, with 6 bases sitting between them. Germline V gives CDR1 SGHNT, CDR2 YENEEA. In nucleotides, the CDR3 is TGTGCCAGCAGCTTAGGGCGGATGAACACTGAAGCTTTCTTT. Its protein is CASSLGRMNTEAFF.

The chain joins TRBV14 to TRBJ2-4; TRBD2 might be the D (5 bases). Per the germline V gene, CDR1 is SGHDN and CDR2 is FVKESK. The CDR3 is 18 amino acids. The V gene lost 1 base and the J gene lost 0 bases, with 16 bases spanning the gap. The CDR3 sequence is CASSQVLEGTLAKNIQYF. The DNA of the CDR3 is TGTGCCAGCAGCCAAGTTTTAGAGGGAACCCTAGCCAAAAACATTCAGTACTTC. The entire variable domain, with the rest obtained from reference TRBV14 and TRBJ2-4, is as follows: EAGVTQFPSHSVIEKGQTVTLRCDPISGHDNLYWYRRVMGKEIKFLLHFVKESKQDESGMPNNRFLAERTGGTYSTLKVQPAELEDSGVYFCASSQVLEGTLAKNIQYFGAGTRLSVL.

The chain recombines TRBV12-5 with TRBJ2-3; 11 bases align to TRBD1. With V trimmed by 6 bases and J by 4 bases, 6 bases remained unmatched. CDR3 length equals 15 residues. The germline gives CDR1 LGHNT, CDR2 FRNRAP. The CDR3 spells CASGPRTGGADTQYF. The CDR3 DNA sequence: TGTGCTAGTGGACCAAGGACAGGGGGCGCAGATACGCAGTATTTT. Supplemented by reference TRBV12-5 and TRBJ2-3, the full variable domain reads DARVTQTPRHKVTEMGQEVTMRCQPILGHNTVFWYRQTMMQGLELLAYFRNRAPLDDSGMPKDRFSAEMPDATLATLKIQPSEPRDSAVYFCASGPRTGGADTQYFGPGTRLTVL.

Here the CDR3 reads CASSLRVPNSYNEQFF. CDR3 nucleotide sequence: TGTGCCAGCAGTTTACGAGTTCCGAACTCCTACAATGAGCAGTTCTTC. The chain carries TRBV27 and TRBJ2-1; D remains ambiguous. Looked up from germline, CDR1 is MNHEY and CDR2 is SMNVEV (reference sequence). The germline V and J ends were trimmed by 2 bases and 0 bases, with 11 bases remaining between them. This CDR3 comprises 16 residues.

Only one count was recorded for this clone. The chain recombines TRBV25-1 with TRBJ2-3; D might be TRBD2 (6 bases). The length of the CDR3 is 17 residues. Germline-derived CDR1 and CDR2 are MGHDK and SYGVNS. V lost 4 bases and J lost 5, with 22 bases in between. In nucleotides, the CDR3 is TGTGCCAGCAGTGTAGGGAGGCAGGCGGAAGAAGGAGATACGCAGTATTTT. Translating it yields CASSVGRQAEEGDTQYF.

The J gene is TRBJ1-2, the V gene TRBV10-3; 7 nucleotides agree with TRBD1. Germline assignment: CDR1 ENHRY and CDR2 SYGVKD. Trimming took 5 bases from V and 5 from J; bases not matched to a gene: 5. The CDR3 contains 13 residues. The CDR3 nucleotides are TGTGCCATCAGTTTGGGACAGATGTATGGCTACACCTTC. Residues: CAISLGQMYGYTF.

The chain carries TRBV6-1 and TRBJ2-7; D might be TRBD2 (5 bases). CDR1 and CDR2 from the germline V gene are MNHNS and SASEGT. The CDR3 totals 18 residues. V dropped 1 base and J dropped 0 bases, with 19 bases sitting between them. The CDR3 DNA reads TGTGCCAGCAGTGAAGAGGCCTATAGGAGGAAGCTCTCCTACGAGCAGTACTTC. Amino acids: CASSEEAYRRKLSYEQYF.

The chain combines TRBV10-3 with TRBJ1-1; D gene ambiguous. The CDR3 contains 13 residues. CDR1 ENHRY and CDR2 SYGVKD come from the germline V gene. Trimming cost V 7 bases and J 14 bases, with 23 bases left between them. DNA for the CDR3: TGTGCCATCACTCGGTCCGGACTATCTCAAGTCTTCTTT. It yields the protein CAITRSGLSQVFF.

The chain joins TRBV29-1 to TRBJ1-1; maybe TRBD1 (6 bases). The germline gives CDR1 SQVTM, CDR2 ANQGSEA. V lost 8 bases to trimming and J lost 4 bases, with 14 bases between them. CDR3 size: 12 residues. The CDR3 coding sequence is TGCAGCACCTGGGGGCTGGGCACTGAAGCTTTCTTT. This gives the protein CSTWGLGTEAFF.

This clone was counted once. The V gene is TRBV7-8, the J gene TRBJ2-5; the D gene is possibly TRBD2 (6 bases). Per the germline V gene, CDR1 is SGHVS and CDR2 is FQNEAQ. CDR3 length: 17 amino acids. V was pared by 3 bases and J by 1 base, with 18 bases between. The CDR3 region is CASSFQKEAGLQETQYF. Written as DNA, the CDR3 is TGTGCCAGCAGCTTTCAAAAGGAGGCGGGGCTCCAAGAGACCCAGTACTTC.